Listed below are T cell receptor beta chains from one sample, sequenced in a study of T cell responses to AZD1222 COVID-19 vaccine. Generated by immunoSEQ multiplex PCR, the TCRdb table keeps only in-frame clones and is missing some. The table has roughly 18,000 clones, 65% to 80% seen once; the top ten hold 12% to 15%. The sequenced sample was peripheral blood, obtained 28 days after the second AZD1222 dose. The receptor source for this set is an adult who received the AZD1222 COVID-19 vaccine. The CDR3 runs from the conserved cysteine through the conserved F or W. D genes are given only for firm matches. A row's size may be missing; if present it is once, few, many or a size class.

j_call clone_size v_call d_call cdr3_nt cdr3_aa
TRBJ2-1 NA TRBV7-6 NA TGTGCCAGCAGCTTAGTGCGACGAGCCGATGGGGAGCAGTTCTTC CASSLVRRADGEQFF
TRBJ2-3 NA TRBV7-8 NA TGTGCCAGCAGCGCCACCGAAGGGTCAGATACGCAGTATTTT CASSATEGSDTQYF
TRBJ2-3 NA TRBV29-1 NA TGCAGCGTTAAACAGGGTTGGTCTGGGCAGTATTTT CSVKQGWSGQYF
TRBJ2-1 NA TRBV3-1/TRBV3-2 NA TGTGCCAGCAGCCAAGGGCCCTTGTGGGCTGAGCAGTTCTTC CASSQGPLWAEQFF
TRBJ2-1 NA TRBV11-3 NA TGTGCCAGCTCCCAGGCGGTCTACAATGAGCAGTTCTTC CASSQAVYNEQFF
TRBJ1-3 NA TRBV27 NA TGTGCCAGCAGTTTAGGCGGCAGCTCTGGAAACACCATATATTTT CASSLGGSSGNTIYF
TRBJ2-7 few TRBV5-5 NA TGTGCCAGCAGCTTGGGGGCAGACGAGCAGTACTTC CASSLGADEQYF
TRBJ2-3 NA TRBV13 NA TGTGCCAGCAGCTTATGGGGCAGGGAAGGCACAGATACGCAGTATTTT CASSLWGREGTDTQYF
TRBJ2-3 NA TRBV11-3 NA TGTGCCAGCAGCTCGGACACCACAGATACGCAGTATTTT CASSSDTTDTQYF
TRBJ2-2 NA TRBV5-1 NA TGCGCCAGCGAAGGCCCAGCGAACACCGGGGAGCTGTTTTTT CASEGPANTGELFF
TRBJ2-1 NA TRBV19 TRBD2 TGTGCCAGTAGTATAGTCTTCCTAGCGGGGGGTATTAGTGAGCAGTTCTTC CASSIVFLAGGISEQFF
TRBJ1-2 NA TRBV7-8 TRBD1 TGTGCCAGCAGCCCGGACAGGGGAGGCTACACCTTC CASSPDRGGYTF
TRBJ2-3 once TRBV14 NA TGTGCCAGCAGCCAAGGCGGCGGTGCTAGCACAGATACGCAGTATTTT CASSQGGGASTDTQYF
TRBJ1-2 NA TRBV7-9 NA TGTGCCAGCAGCTTAGAGAGGCTCCATGACACCTTC CASSLERLHDTF
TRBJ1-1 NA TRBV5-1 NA TGCGCCAGCAGCTCCGGACAGAGCAACACTGAAGCTTTCTTT CASSSGQSNTEAFF
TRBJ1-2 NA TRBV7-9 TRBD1 TGTGCCAGCAGCTTACTTCCCGACCCGACAGGGGACTATGGCTACACCTTC CASSLLPDPTGDYGYTF
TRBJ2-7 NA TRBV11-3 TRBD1 TGTGCCAGCAGCTTATCAGGGACAGAGGTCTACGAGCAGTACTTC CASSLSGTEVYEQYF
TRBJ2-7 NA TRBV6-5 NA TGTGCCAGCAGTTGGGCGGGGGCCGCCTACGAGCAGTACTTC CASSWAGAAYEQYF
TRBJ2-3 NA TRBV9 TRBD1 TGTGCCAGCAGCGAAGGGGACAGACCCACAGATACGCAGTATTTT CASSEGDRPTDTQYF
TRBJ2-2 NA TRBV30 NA TGTGCCTGGAGTGTACTAGAAGGGGCCGGGGAGCTGTTTTTT CAWSVLEGAGELFF
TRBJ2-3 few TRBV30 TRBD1 TGTGCCTGGAGTGTACAGGGGGTTGGGGCAGATACGCAGTATTTT CAWSVQGVGADTQYF
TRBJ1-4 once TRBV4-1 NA TGCGCCAGCAGTCCCTGGGCGGGACTAAATGAAAAACTGTTTTTT CASSPWAGLNEKLFF
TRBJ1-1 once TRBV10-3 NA TGTGCCATCAGTGACGGCGGCACTGAAGCTTTCTTT CAISDGGTEAFF
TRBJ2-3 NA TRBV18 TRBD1 TGTGCCAGCTCACCACCCGGGGACAGGGAAAGAGGCACAGATACGCAGTATTTT CASSPPGDRERGTDTQYF
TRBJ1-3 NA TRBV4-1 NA TGCGCCAGCAGCCAACTAAGGGTCTCTGGAAACACCATATATTTT CASSQLRVSGNTIYF
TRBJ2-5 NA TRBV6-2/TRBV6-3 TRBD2 TGTGCCAGCAGTTACTCCCTCAGACTAGCGGGGCGAGAGACCCAGTACTTC CASSYSLRLAGRETQYF
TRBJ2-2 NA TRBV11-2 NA TGTGCCAGCAGCTTAGATGGGCTTTTTAGGGAGCTGTTTTTT CASSLDGLFRELFF
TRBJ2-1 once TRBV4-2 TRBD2 TGTGCCAGCAGCCAAGACCTAGCGGGTTCCTACAATGAGCAGTTCTTC CASSQDLAGSYNEQFF
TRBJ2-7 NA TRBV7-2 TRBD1 TGTGCCAGCAGCTCGTTACAGGGGAATATTGGCGAGCAGTACTTC CASSSLQGNIGEQYF